Listed below are T cell receptor beta chains from one sample, sequenced in a study of cytomegalovirus exposure and HLA in healthy donors. Measured with immunoSEQ multiplex PCR; TCRdb has only the in-frame clones, and not every one. The data show about 120,000 clones, about 74% seen once. Source material: PBMCs. These receptors came from a middle-aged woman in good health and CMV-seropositive. Both conserved end residues are part of each CDR3. Fields, in order: clone size, D gene, V gene, J gene, CDR3 DNA, CDR3 protein. A D gene is named only where the DNA matches it firmly. Clone size is given for some rows only: seen once, a few or many times, or a class if the clone is expanded.

abundance: NA
d_gene: TRBD2
v_gene: TRBV5-1
j_gene: TRBJ2-7
CDR3nt: TGCGCCAGCAGCTTGGTCGGTAGCGGGGGCTCCTACGAGCAGTACTTC
CDR3aa: CASSLVGSGGSYEQYF

abundance: NA
d_gene: TRBD1
v_gene: TRBV19
j_gene: TRBJ2-7
CDR3nt: TGTGCCAGTACCCCGACAGGGGGCACCTACGAGCAGTACTTC
CDR3aa: CASTPTGGTYEQYF

abundance: NA
d_gene: NA
v_gene: TRBV18
j_gene: TRBJ1-1
CDR3nt: TGTGCCAGCTCACTGGGGCAGGGGACTGAAGCTTTCTTT
CDR3aa: CASSLGQGTEAFF

abundance: NA
d_gene: NA
v_gene: TRBV7-7
j_gene: TRBJ2-5
CDR3nt: TGTGCTAGCAGCTTAGACTTCGGGGAGACCCAGTACTTC
CDR3aa: CASSLDFGETQYF

abundance: NA
d_gene: NA
v_gene: TRBV5-4
j_gene: TRBJ1-1
CDR3nt: TGTGCCAGCAGCGTGGGGGGGGGAGACACTGAAGCTTTCTTT
CDR3aa: CASSVGGGDTEAFF

abundance: NA
d_gene: NA
v_gene: TRBV10-1
j_gene: TRBJ2-5
CDR3nt: TGCGCCAGCAGTGGACAGGTCCAAGAGACCCAGTACTTC
CDR3aa: CASSGQVQETQYF

abundance: NA
d_gene: TRBD1
v_gene: TRBV7-9
j_gene: TRBJ1-1
CDR3nt: TGTGCCAGCAGCTTAGGATTGGCAGGGGGTGAGGCTTTCTTT
CDR3aa: CASSLGLAGGEAFF

abundance: NA
d_gene: NA
v_gene: TRBV7-6
j_gene: TRBJ2-7
CDR3nt: TGTGCCAGCAGCTTAGCGGGCCCGGGGGAGCAGTACTTC
CDR3aa: CASSLAGPGEQYF

abundance: NA
d_gene: TRBD2
v_gene: TRBV7-8
j_gene: TRBJ2-5
CDR3nt: TGTGCCAGCAGCTCAACTAGCGGGGGGCCCGGGACCCAGTACTTC
CDR3aa: CASSSTSGGPGTQYF

abundance: NA
d_gene: NA
v_gene: TRBV4-1
j_gene: TRBJ1-5
CDR3nt: TGCGCCAGCAGCCAAGGAAGGCCGCCCGGGAATCAGCCCCAGCATTTT
CDR3aa: CASSQGRPPGNQPQHF

abundance: NA
d_gene: NA
v_gene: TRBV6-4
j_gene: TRBJ2-3
CDR3nt: TGTGCCAGCAGTGAGACAGTTAGCACAGATACGCAGTATTTT
CDR3aa: CASSETVSTDTQYF

abundance: few
d_gene: TRBD1
v_gene: TRBV19
j_gene: TRBJ2-7
CDR3nt: TGTGCCAGTAGTCCCCAGAGCCAGGGGGCGGTCTACGAGCAGTACTTC
CDR3aa: CASSPQSQGAVYEQYF

abundance: NA
d_gene: TRBD1
v_gene: TRBV4-1
j_gene: TRBJ1-6
CDR3nt: TGCGCCAGCAGCCAAGACAGGGGGCTCAATTCACCCCTCCACTTT
CDR3aa: CASSQDRGLNSPLHF

abundance: NA
d_gene: TRBD1
v_gene: TRBV5-1
j_gene: TRBJ2-7
CDR3nt: TGCGCCAGCAGCTTGGACAGGGGGCACTACGAGCAGTACTTC
CDR3aa: CASSLDRGHYEQYF

abundance: NA
d_gene: TRBD2
v_gene: TRBV5-1
j_gene: TRBJ2-1
CDR3nt: TGCGCCAGCAGTTTCTCGACTAGCGGGAGTACCAATGAGCAGTTCTTC
CDR3aa: CASSFSTSGSTNEQFF

abundance: NA
d_gene: NA
v_gene: TRBV2
j_gene: TRBJ2-1
CDR3nt: TGTGCCAGCAGTGACAGGGCCCACTACAATGAGCAGTTCTTC
CDR3aa: CASSDRAHYNEQFF

abundance: NA
d_gene: NA
v_gene: TRBV5-6
j_gene: TRBJ2-2
CDR3nt: TGTGCCAGCAGCTTCTACAGCAACACCGGGGAGCTGTTTTTT
CDR3aa: CASSFYSNTGELFF

abundance: NA
d_gene: TRBD1
v_gene: TRBV5-1
j_gene: TRBJ2-2
CDR3nt: TGCGCCAGCAGCCGGACAGGGGCCACCGGGGAGCTGTTTTTT
CDR3aa: CASSRTGATGELFF

abundance: NA
d_gene: TRBD1
v_gene: TRBV5-1
j_gene: TRBJ2-3
CDR3nt: TGCGCCAGCAGCAGGACAGGGTATGCAGATACGCAGTATTTT
CDR3aa: CASSRTGYADTQYF

abundance: NA
d_gene: NA
v_gene: TRBV27
j_gene: TRBJ2-5
CDR3nt: TGTGCCAGCAGTCGTTCTAGGTTGGAGACCCAGTACTTC
CDR3aa: CASSRSRLETQYF

abundance: NA
d_gene: NA
v_gene: TRBV5-1
j_gene: TRBJ1-1
CDR3nt: TGCGCCAGCAGCTTGGAATTTCGTTCTGAAGCTTTCTTT
CDR3aa: CASSLEFRSEAFF

abundance: NA
d_gene: TRBD2
v_gene: TRBV5-1
j_gene: TRBJ2-7
CDR3nt: TGCGCCAGCAGCTTGGACCTTAGCGGGATCCCCTACGAGCAGTACTTC
CDR3aa: CASSLDLSGIPYEQYF

abundance: NA
d_gene: NA
v_gene: TRBV18
j_gene: TRBJ1-1
CDR3nt: TGTGCCAGCTCATCGGACAGCAGTCGCACTGAAGCTTTCTTT
CDR3aa: CASSSDSSRTEAFF

abundance: few
d_gene: NA
v_gene: TRBV5-1
j_gene: TRBJ1-1
CDR3nt: TGCGCCAGCAGCTTGACCGTGGGGCCGAACACTGAAGCTTTCTTT
CDR3aa: CASSLTVGPNTEAFF

abundance: once
d_gene: TRBD1
v_gene: TRBV7-2
j_gene: TRBJ1-1
CDR3nt: TGTGCCAGCAGCCTTGACAGGGCCCGTGAAGCTTTCTTT
CDR3aa: CASSLDRAREAFF

abundance: NA
d_gene: NA
v_gene: TRBV6-5
j_gene: TRBJ1-5
CDR3nt: TGTGCCAGCAGCACCCAGGCGAACAATCAGCCCCAGCATTTT
CDR3aa: CASSTQANNQPQHF

abundance: few
d_gene: NA
v_gene: TRBV7-2
j_gene: TRBJ2-1
CDR3nt: TGTGCCAGCAGGGAGTACACTGAGCAGTTCTTC
CDR3aa: CASREYTEQFF

abundance: NA
d_gene: TRBD1
v_gene: TRBV10-3
j_gene: TRBJ1-2
CDR3nt: TGTGCCATCAGTGGGGGGACAGGGGGCTATGGCTACACCTTC
CDR3aa: CAISGGTGGYGYTF

abundance: NA
d_gene: NA
v_gene: TRBV4-2
j_gene: TRBJ1-4
CDR3nt: TGTGCCAGCAGCCAAGCGGACAGAGATAATGAAAAACTGTTTTTT
CDR3aa: CASSQADRDNEKLFF

abundance: NA
d_gene: NA
v_gene: TRBV6-1
j_gene: TRBJ2-5
CDR3nt: TGTGCCAGCAGTGACAGGGTTGATCGAGAGACCCAGTACTTC
CDR3aa: CASSDRVDRETQYF

abundance: NA
d_gene: NA
v_gene: TRBV5-1
j_gene: TRBJ1-1
CDR3nt: TGCGCCAGCAGCTTGGTGAGGGTGATGGACACTGAAGCTTTCTTT
CDR3aa: CASSLVRVMDTEAFF

abundance: NA
d_gene: NA
v_gene: TRBV5-1
j_gene: TRBJ1-4
CDR3nt: TGCGCCAGCAGCTTGGCCGGGGGAGGTGAAAAACTGTTTTTT
CDR3aa: CASSLAGGGEKLFF

abundance: once
d_gene: TRBD1
v_gene: TRBV29-1
j_gene: TRBJ2-7
CDR3nt: TGCAGCGGGATAGGGGACAGCTCCTACGAGCAGTACTTC
CDR3aa: CSGIGDSSYEQYF

abundance: NA
d_gene: NA
v_gene: TRBV21-1
j_gene: TRBJ1-6
CDR3nt: TGTGCCACCTCCCAGGGCAGTAACTATAATTCACCCCTCCACTTT
CDR3aa: CATSQGSNYNSPLHF

abundance: NA
d_gene: NA
v_gene: TRBV6-5
j_gene: TRBJ1-2
CDR3nt: TGTGCCAGCAGTTACTCCGGGGCAGGGGTGGGCTACACCTTC
CDR3aa: CASSYSGAGVGYTF

abundance: NA
d_gene: NA
v_gene: TRBV10-3
j_gene: TRBJ1-1
CDR3nt: TGTGCCATCAGTGATGACCTAGGAGGGAACACTGAAGCTTTCTTT
CDR3aa: CAISDDLGGNTEAFF

abundance: NA
d_gene: TRBD2
v_gene: TRBV9
j_gene: TRBJ2-7
CDR3nt: TGTGCCAGCAGCGTAGGCGGGACTAGCGCTTACGAGCAGTACTTC
CDR3aa: CASSVGGTSAYEQYF

abundance: NA
d_gene: TRBD2
v_gene: TRBV19
j_gene: TRBJ2-7
CDR3nt: TGTGCCAGTAGTTTCAGTGGCGGGAGGCGTGGCGAGCAGTACTTC
CDR3aa: CASSFSGGRRGEQYF

abundance: NA
d_gene: NA
v_gene: TRBV27
j_gene: TRBJ1-1
CDR3nt: TGTGCCAGCAGTTTATTCGGGAGCACTGAAGCTTTCTTT
CDR3aa: CASSLFGSTEAFF

abundance: few
d_gene: NA
v_gene: TRBV19
j_gene: TRBJ2-2
CDR3nt: TGTGCCAGTAGTTCTTTAAACACCGGGGAGCTGTTTTTT
CDR3aa: CASSSLNTGELFF

abundance: NA
d_gene: NA
v_gene: TRBV30
j_gene: TRBJ2-3
CDR3nt: TGTGCCTGGAGTGTAGGGCTAGCGACAGATACGCAGTATTTT
CDR3aa: CAWSVGLATDTQYF

abundance: NA
d_gene: TRBD2
v_gene: TRBV9
j_gene: TRBJ2-1
CDR3nt: TGTGCCAGCGAGACTAGCGGATACAATGAGCAGTTCTTC
CDR3aa: CASETSGYNEQFF

abundance: NA
d_gene: NA
v_gene: TRBV5-1
j_gene: TRBJ2-1
CDR3nt: TGCGCCAGCAGCTTGGAATCTCCGGGGAGCTCCTACAATGAGCAGTTCTTC
CDR3aa: CASSLESPGSSYNEQFF

abundance: NA
d_gene: NA
v_gene: TRBV10-3
j_gene: TRBJ1-3
CDR3nt: TGTGCCATCAACCCAGACTCTGGAAACACCATATATTTT
CDR3aa: CAINPDSGNTIYF

abundance: NA
d_gene: NA
v_gene: TRBV7-9
j_gene: TRBJ1-2
CDR3nt: TGTGCCAGCAGCCAAGCCTTGCTCTATGGCTACACCTTC
CDR3aa: CASSQALLYGYTF

abundance: NA
d_gene: NA
v_gene: TRBV7-8
j_gene: TRBJ1-2
CDR3nt: TGTGCCAGCAGCTTACAGACAGACGCCACCTTC
CDR3aa: CASSLQTDATF

abundance: NA
d_gene: NA
v_gene: TRBV7-2
j_gene: TRBJ2-3
CDR3nt: TGTGCCAGCAGTTTGTCGGGTACGCAGTATTTT
CDR3aa: CASSLSGTQYF

abundance: NA
d_gene: TRBD1
v_gene: TRBV7-9
j_gene: TRBJ1-2
CDR3nt: TGTGCCAGCAGCGCACAGGGGGCGGGAGGCTACACCTTC
CDR3aa: CASSAQGAGGYTF

abundance: NA
d_gene: NA
v_gene: TRBV5-1
j_gene: TRBJ1-1
CDR3nt: TGCGCCAGCAGCCTGATGGACAGAAACACTGAAGCTTTCTTT
CDR3aa: CASSLMDRNTEAFF

abundance: NA
d_gene: NA
v_gene: TRBV14
j_gene: TRBJ1-6
CDR3nt: TGTGCCAGCAGCCAAGACAGGACGGGGAATTCACCCCTCCACTTT
CDR3aa: CASSQDRTGNSPLHF

abundance: NA
d_gene: NA
v_gene: TRBV29-1
j_gene: TRBJ2-4
CDR3nt: TGCAGCGTTGAAGGGACAAAAACAGCCAAAAACATTCAGTACTTC
CDR3aa: CSVEGTKTAKNIQYF

abundance: once
d_gene: TRBD1
v_gene: TRBV5-6
j_gene: TRBJ2-7
CDR3nt: TGTGCCAGTAGACCGGGACAGCTCTCCTACGAGCAGTACTTC
CDR3aa: CASRPGQLSYEQYF

abundance: NA
d_gene: TRBD2
v_gene: TRBV4-1
j_gene: TRBJ2-3
CDR3nt: TGCGCCAGCAGCCCGATCGAGACTAGCGGGAAAAATACGCAGTATTTT
CDR3aa: CASSPIETSGKNTQYF

abundance: NA
d_gene: TRBD1
v_gene: TRBV4-3
j_gene: TRBJ1-4
CDR3nt: TGCGCCAGCAGCCAAGGGACAGGGAATGAAAAACTGTTTTTT
CDR3aa: CASSQGTGNEKLFF